This T cell receptor beta chain was identified in a study of T cell changes during pregnancy in multiple sclerosis. Profiling relied on immunoSEQ multiplex PCR, and the TCRdb table lists in-frame clones only, not all of them. This sample carries tens of thousands of clones, about 92% of them seen once, and the ten largest clones take roughly 3.3%. This clone has a handful of counts. Per the germline V gene, CDR1 is SGHRS and CDR2 is YFSETQ. This CDR3 has 13 residues. Germline trimming cut 5 bases from V and 2 bases from J; bases unmatched to any gene: 4. The rearrangement uses TRBV5-1 and TRBJ2-7; the match to TRBD1 covers 7 bases. The clonotype was recovered from a female donor in good health, enrolled as a control in a pregnancy study. The specimen comprised peripheral blood, sampled in the first trimester of pregnancy. CDR3 in amino acids: CASSIDRAYEQYF. CDR3 bases: TGCGCCAGCAGTATCGACAGGGCCTACGAGCAGTACTTC. Variable domain in full (rest from reference TRBV5-1 and TRBJ2-7): KAGVTQTPRYLIKTRGQQVTLSCSPISGHRSVSWYQQTPGQGLQFLFEYFSETQRNKGNFPGRFSGRQFSNSRSEMNVSTLELGDSALYLCASSIDRAYEQYFGPGTRLTVT.